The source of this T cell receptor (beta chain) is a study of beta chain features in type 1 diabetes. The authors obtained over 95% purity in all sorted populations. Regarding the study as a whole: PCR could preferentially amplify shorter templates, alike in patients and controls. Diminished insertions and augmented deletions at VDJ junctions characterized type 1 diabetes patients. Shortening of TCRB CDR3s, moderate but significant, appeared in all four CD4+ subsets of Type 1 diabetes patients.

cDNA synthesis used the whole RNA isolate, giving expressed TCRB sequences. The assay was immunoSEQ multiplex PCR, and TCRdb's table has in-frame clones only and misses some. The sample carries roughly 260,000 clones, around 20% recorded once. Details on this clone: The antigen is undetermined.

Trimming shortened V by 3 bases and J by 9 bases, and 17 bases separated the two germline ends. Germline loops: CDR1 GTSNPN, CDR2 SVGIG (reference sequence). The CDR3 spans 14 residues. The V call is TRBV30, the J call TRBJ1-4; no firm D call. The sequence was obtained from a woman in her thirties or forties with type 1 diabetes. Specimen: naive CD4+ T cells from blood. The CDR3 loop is CAWSLRPGGKKLFF. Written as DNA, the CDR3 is TGTGCCTGGAGCCTTCGGCCGGGCGGGAAAAAACTGTTTTTT.